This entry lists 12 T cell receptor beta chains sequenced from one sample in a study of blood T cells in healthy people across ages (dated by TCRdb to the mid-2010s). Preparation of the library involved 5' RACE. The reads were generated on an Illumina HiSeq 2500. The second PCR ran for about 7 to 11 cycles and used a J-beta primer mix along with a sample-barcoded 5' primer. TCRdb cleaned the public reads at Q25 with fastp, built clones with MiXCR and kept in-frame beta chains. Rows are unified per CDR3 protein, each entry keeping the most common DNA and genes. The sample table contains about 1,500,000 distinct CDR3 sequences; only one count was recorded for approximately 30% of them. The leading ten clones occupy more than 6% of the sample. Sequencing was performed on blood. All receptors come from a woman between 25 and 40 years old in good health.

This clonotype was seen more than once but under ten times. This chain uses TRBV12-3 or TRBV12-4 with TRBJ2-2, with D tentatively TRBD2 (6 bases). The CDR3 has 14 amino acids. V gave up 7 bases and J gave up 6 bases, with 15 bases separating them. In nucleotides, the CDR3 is TGTGCCAGCATTCCCCACGGGAGCTCCGGGGAGCTGTTTTTT. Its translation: CASIPHGSSGELFF.

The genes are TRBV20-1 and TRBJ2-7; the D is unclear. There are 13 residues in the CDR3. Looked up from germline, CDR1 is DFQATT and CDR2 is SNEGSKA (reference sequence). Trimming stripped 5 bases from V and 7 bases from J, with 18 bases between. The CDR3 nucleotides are TGCAGTGCTCCGCTAGACCGCGCGGAGGAGCAGTACTTC. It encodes CSAPLDRAEEQYF.

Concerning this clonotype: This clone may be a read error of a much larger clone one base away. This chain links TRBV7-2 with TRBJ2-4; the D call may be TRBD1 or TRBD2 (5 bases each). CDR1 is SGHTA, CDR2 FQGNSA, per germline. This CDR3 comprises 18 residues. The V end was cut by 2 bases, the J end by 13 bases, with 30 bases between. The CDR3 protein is CASSLYWASEGTYNEQYF. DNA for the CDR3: TGTGCCAGCAGCTTATATTGGGCATCCGAGGGGACCTACAATGAGCAGTACTTC.

CDR3 residues: CASSYRLDEKLFF. The CDR3 DNA reads TGTGCCAGCAGTTACCGTTTGGATGAAAAACTGTTTTTT. The gene calls are TRBV6-5 and TRBJ1-4; D ambiguous. Germline CDR1 is MNHEY and CDR2 is SVGAGI. The V gene lost 2 bases and the J gene lost 6 bases, with 7 bases spanning the gap. This CDR3 has 13 residues.

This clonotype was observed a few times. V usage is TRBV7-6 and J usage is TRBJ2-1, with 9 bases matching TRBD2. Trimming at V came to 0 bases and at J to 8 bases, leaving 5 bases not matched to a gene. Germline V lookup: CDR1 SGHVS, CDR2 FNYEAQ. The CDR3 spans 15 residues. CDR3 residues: CASSLASGRSHEQFF. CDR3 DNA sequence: TGTGCCAGCAGCTTAGCTAGCGGGAGATCCCATGAGCAGTTCTTC.

CDR3 amino acids: CASSVLAGASTDTQYF. For the CDR3, the DNA is TGTGCCAGCAGCGTCCTAGCGGGGGCTAGCACAGATACGCAGTATTTT. The J gene is TRBJ2-3, the V gene TRBV11-2, with TRBD2 matching 10 bases. Germline V gives CDR1 SGHAT, CDR2 FQNNGV. This CDR3 has 16 amino acids. With V trimmed by 5 bases and J by 0 bases, 5 bases remained unmatched.

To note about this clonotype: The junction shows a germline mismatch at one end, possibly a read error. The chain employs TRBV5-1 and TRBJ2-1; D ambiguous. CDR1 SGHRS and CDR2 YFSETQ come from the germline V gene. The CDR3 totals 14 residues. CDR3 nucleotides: TGCGCCAGCAGCTTAGGCCCCGGATACAGTGAGCAGTTCTTC. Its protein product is CASSLGPGYSEQFF.

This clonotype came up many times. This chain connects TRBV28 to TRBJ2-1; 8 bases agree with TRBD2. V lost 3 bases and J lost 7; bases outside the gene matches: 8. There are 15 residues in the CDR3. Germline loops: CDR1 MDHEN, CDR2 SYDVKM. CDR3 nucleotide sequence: TGTGCCAGCAGTTTTTTCGGGGGGGCAGGGAATGAGCAGTTCTTC. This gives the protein CASSFFGGAGNEQFF. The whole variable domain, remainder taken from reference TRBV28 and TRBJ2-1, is DVKVTQSSRYLVKRTGEKVFLECVQDMDHENMFWYRQDPGLGLRLIYFSYDVKMKEKGDIPEGYSVSREKKERFSLILESASTNQTSMYLCASSFFGGAGNEQFFGPGTRLTVL.

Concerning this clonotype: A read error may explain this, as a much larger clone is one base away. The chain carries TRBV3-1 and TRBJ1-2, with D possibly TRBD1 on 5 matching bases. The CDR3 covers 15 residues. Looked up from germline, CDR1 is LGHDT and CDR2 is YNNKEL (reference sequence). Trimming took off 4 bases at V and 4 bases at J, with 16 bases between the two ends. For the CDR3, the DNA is TGTGCCAGCAGCCCCCATAGAGGAAGGGGCTATGGCTACACCTTC. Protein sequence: CASSPHRGRGYGYTF.

DNA for the CDR3: TGTGCCAGCAGTTACCCACTAGCGGGAGCGGTAAAGACCCAGTACTTC. Encoded protein: CASSYPLAGAVKTQYF. This chain joins TRBV6-6 and TRBJ2-5, with 11 bases fitting TRBD2. CDR1 is MNHNY and CDR2 is SVGAGI in the germline V gene (reference sequence). Losses at the gene ends were 2 bases for V and 6 bases for J; bases not matched to a gene: 8. The CDR3 is 16 amino acids.

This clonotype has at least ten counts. The CDR3 sequence is CASVQLTSQGLEQFF. The DNA for the CDR3 is TGTGCCAGCGTCCAATTGACTAGTCAAGGGCTTGAGCAGTTCTTC. This sequence joins TRBV6-6 and TRBJ2-1; TRBD2 is a possible D gene (6 bases). Trimming removed 8 bases from V and 9 bases from J, with 23 bases in between. The CDR3 loop spans 15 amino acids. CDR1 is MNHNY and CDR2 is SVGAGI in the germline V gene (reference sequence).

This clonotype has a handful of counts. CDR3 sequence reads: CASSGTGSEKLFF. CDR3 DNA sequence: TGCGCCAGCAGCGGGACAGGGTCTGAAAAACTGTTTTTT. The chain employs TRBV5-1 and TRBJ1-4; 9 positions agree with TRBD1. V shed 4 bases and J 7 bases; nucleotides not matched to a gene: 2. Germline V gene sequence: CDR1 SGHRS, CDR2 YFSETQ. The CDR3 totals 13 residues.